This passage covers 32 T cell receptor beta chains from one sample sequenced in a study of T cell changes during pregnancy in multiple sclerosis. Assay used: immunoSEQ multiplex PCR; TCRdb lists only in-frame clones, some missing. This table has roughly 110,000 clones, roughly nine tenths appearing once. Source: peripheral blood, taken in the third trimester of pregnancy. The receptors were sampled from a female donor with multiple sclerosis, enrolled in a pregnancy study.

The rearrangement joins TRBV29-1 to TRBJ2-1; TRBD2 aligns across 16 bases. CDR1 is SQVTM, CDR2 ANQGSEA, per germline. The CDR3 is made up of 16 amino acids. With 6 bases clipped from V and 2 bases from J, the junction kept 4 bases outside the gene matches. CDR3 in DNA: TGCAGCGTCCTCGGGACTAGCGGGAGGGCCTACAATGAGCAGTTCTTC. Amino acid sequence: CSVLGTSGRAYNEQFF.

This sequence joins TRBV19 and TRBJ2-1; D is perhaps TRBD2 (6 bases). V was trimmed by 5 bases and J by 4 bases, leaving 12 bases between them. The CDR3 covers 14 residues. CDR1 is LNHDA and CDR2 is SQIVND in the germline V gene (reference sequence). The chain's CDR3 is CASSAGGLYNEQFF. As DNA, the CDR3 is TGTGCCAGTAGTGCGGGCGGACTATACAATGAGCAGTTCTTC.

This chain connects TRBV15 to TRBJ1-5, with TRBD1 as a possible D gene (6 bases). Deletions cut 2 bases from V and 0 bases from J, with 17 bases between. The CDR3 extends over 18 amino acids. Germline V gives CDR1 LNHNV, CDR2 YYDKDF (reference sequence). The CDR3 sequence: CATSRFPGQPYSNQPQHF. CDR3 coding DNA: TGTGCCACCAGCAGATTCCCTGGACAGCCTTATAGCAATCAGCCCCAGCATTTT.

This clone occurred a few times. This sequence joins TRBV6-1 and TRBJ1-6; 7 positions match TRBD1. Looked up from germline, CDR1 is MNHNS and CDR2 is SASEGT. This CDR3 is 14 amino acids long. V lost 2 bases to trimming and J lost 9 bases; unmatched junction nucleotides: 4. CDR3 amino acids: CASSETGVASPLHF. Written as DNA, the CDR3 is TGTGCCAGCAGTGAAACAGGGGTGGCTTCACCCCTCCACTTT.

V usage is TRBV6-1 and J usage is TRBJ1-5, with D hard to call. The V end lost 2 bases, the J end lost 7 bases, and 12 bases lay between the germline ends. Germline CDR1 and CDR2: MNHNS and SASEGT. The CDR3 runs to 14 residues. Written as DNA, the CDR3 is TGTGCCAGCAGTGAAATCGGTCCAAGACAGCCCCAGCATTTT. Its translation: CASSEIGPRQPQHF.

This sequence joins TRBV5-4 and TRBJ2-7, with TRBD2 identical over 9 bases. V gave up 10 bases and J gave up 6 bases; unmatched junction bases: 11. CDR1 SGHNT and CDR2 YYREEE come from the germline V gene (reference sequence). The CDR3 extends over 13 amino acids. CDR3 DNA sequence: TGTGCCCTCGGGCGGGAGGGTAGGCGCGAGCAGTACTTC. As protein: CALGREGRREQYF.

The gene calls are TRBV5-4 and TRBJ2-2; TRBD2 agrees at 13 bases. CDR3 length equals 16 residues. The germline CDR1 and CDR2 sequences are SGHNT and YYREEE (reference sequence). Trimming took 3 bases from V and 7 from J; bases not matched to a gene: 6. CDR3 amino acids: CASSWGLAGPNGELFF. Here the CDR3 DNA reads TGTGCCAGCAGCTGGGGACTAGCGGGACCTAACGGGGAGCTGTTTTTT.

This chain connects TRBV27 to TRBJ1-2, with TRBD1 matching 10 bases. Per germline, CDR1 MNHEY and CDR2 SMNVEV (reference sequence). CDR3 length: 15 amino acids. The V gene end was trimmed by 2 bases and the J gene end by 6 bases; junction bases not matched to a gene: 6. CDR3 sequence (DNA): TGTGCCAGCAGTTTAGACAGGGGGCGCGTCAATGGCTACACCTTC. This codes for CASSLDRGRVNGYTF.

The chain employs TRBV30 and TRBJ2-3, with 12 bases matching TRBD2. The CDR3 is 15 residues long. Germline assignment: CDR1 GTSNPN and CDR2 SVGIG (reference sequence). V trimming: 2 bases; J trimming: 3 bases; junction bases outside the gene matches: 3. The CDR3 here is CAWSPLAGGTDTQYF. Written as DNA, the CDR3 is TGTGCCTGGAGTCCACTAGCGGGAGGTACAGATACGCAGTATTTT.

The gene calls are TRBV2 and TRBJ1-4, with a tentative D call TRBD1 (6 bases). Germline loops: CDR1 SNHLY, CDR2 FYNNEI. V lost 4 bases, J lost 6 bases, and 12 bases lay in between. The CDR3 spans 14 residues. The CDR3 DNA sequence: TGTGCCAGCAGTGTAAACAGGGCGGATGAAAAACTGTTTTTT. This sequence encodes CASSVNRADEKLFF.

This sequence joins TRBV14 and TRBJ1-1; weak D call: TRBD1 (5 bases). Germline CDR1 and CDR2: SGHDN and FVKESK. V was shortened by 4 bases and J by 11 bases, with 14 bases between the two germline ends. The CDR3 covers 12 residues. The CDR3 region is CASSLGTIGAFF. In nucleotides, the CDR3 is TGTGCCAGCAGCCTAGGGACTATAGGGGCTTTCTTT.

The chain couples TRBV29-1 to TRBJ1-2; 7 bases fit TRBD1. CDR3 length equals 16 residues. Trimming cost V 5 bases and J 0 bases; bases outside gene matches: 12. Germline values: CDR1 SQVTM, CDR2 ANQGSEA. DNA for the CDR3: TGCAGCGTTTCCGCAACCGGGACAGAAGCTAACTATGGCTACACCTTC. Its protein product is CSVSATGTEANYGYTF.

This chain uses TRBV25-1 with TRBJ2-7; the match to TRBD2 covers 9 bases. Germline loops: CDR1 MGHDK, CDR2 SYGVNS. The CDR3 contains 13 residues. J gave up 5 bases and V 6 bases, and 5 bases lay outside the gene matches. CDR3 nucleotides: TGTGCCAGCAGAGAGCGGGAGGTGGACGAGCAGTACTTC. It is translated as CASREREVDEQYF.

The chain has TRBV30 and TRBJ2-3; D ambiguous. Trimming left V 3 bases short and J 2 bases short, with 9 bases between. In germline, CDR1 is GTSNPN, CDR2 SVGIG (reference sequence). CDR3 size: 13 residues. CDR3 protein: CAWRVGVTDTQYF. CDR3 DNA: TGTGCCTGGAGGGTAGGAGTCACAGATACGCAGTATTTT.

The chain is built from TRBV5-4 and TRBJ1-4; the D is unclear. The V end lost 7 bases, the J end lost 8 bases, and 18 bases lay between the germline ends. The germline gives CDR1 SGHNT, CDR2 YYREEE (reference sequence). The CDR3 length is 14 residues. CDR3 DNA: TGTGCCAGCTCACCCGATCTCGGCGGGGAAAAACTGTTTTTT. Residues: CASSPDLGGEKLFF.

The chain joins TRBV29-1 to TRBJ2-5; TRBD2 might be the D (5 bases). The CDR3 sequence is 14 residues long. V was cut by 5 bases and J by 2 bases, with 15 bases left in between. CDR1 is SQVTM, CDR2 ANQGSEA, per germline. For the CDR3, the DNA is TGCAGCGTTAAGGGTATGCGGAGGCAAGAGACCCAGTACTTC. Its translation is CSVKGMRRQETQYF.

The chain has TRBV4-2 and TRBJ1-1, with 9 bases fitting TRBD1. The germline gives CDR1 LGHNA, CDR2 YNFKEQ. This CDR3 has 16 amino acids. Trimming took 3 bases from V and 1 from J; bases not matched to a gene: 6. CDR3 sequence: CASSQDRGIENTEAFF. The CDR3 nucleotides read TGTGCCAGCAGCCAGGACAGGGGAATCGAGAACACTGAAGCTTTCTTT.

The CDR3 region is CASRRDRGSQPQHF. In DNA, the CDR3 is TGTGCCAGCAGACGGGACAGGGGGAGTCAGCCCCAGCATTTT. The V and J genes are TRBV7-2 and TRBJ1-5; 11 bases agree with TRBD1. The CDR3 has 14 residues. The V gene end was trimmed by 6 bases and the J gene end by 6 bases; junction bases not matched to a gene: 4. Per the germline V gene, CDR1 is SGHTA and CDR2 is FQGNSA.

The chain is built from TRBV10-3 and TRBJ1-2, with D possibly matching TRBD1 (6 bases). The CDR3 totals 13 residues. The V and J ends lost 6 bases and 2 bases respectively, with 10 bases between them. The germline gives CDR1 ENHRY, CDR2 SYGVKD. CDR3 protein: CAISGDKNYGYTF. The CDR3 nucleotides read TGTGCCATCAGCGGGGACAAAAACTATGGCTACACCTTC.

The CDR3 sequence is CASRLFRDTTYNEQFF. The CDR3 DNA follows: TGCGCCAGCAGACTTTTCCGGGACACCACCTACAATGAGCAGTTCTTC. The chain employs TRBV5-1 and TRBJ2-1, with D possibly TRBD1 on 6 matching bases. The germline V and J ends were trimmed by 5 bases and 2 bases, with 17 bases remaining between them. Germline V gene sequence: CDR1 SGHRS, CDR2 YFSETQ. This CDR3 has 16 amino acids.

The V gene is TRBV7-9, the J gene TRBJ2-1; 8 bases are a match to TRBD2. This CDR3 is 15 amino acids long. V shed 6 bases, J shed 0 bases, and the junction held 4 bases outside the gene matches. CDR1 and CDR2 from the germline V gene are SEHNR and FQNEAQ (reference sequence). CDR3 loop: CASSLGLASYNEQFF. In DNA, the CDR3 is TGTGCCAGCAGTCTCGGACTAGCCTCCTACAATGAGCAGTTCTTC.

The chain links TRBV10-3 to TRBJ2-1, with 9 bases matching TRBD2. The V gene's germline CDR1 is ENHRY and CDR2 SYGVKD. Trimming took 4 bases from V and 6 from J; bases not matched to a gene: 4. This CDR3 is built from 14 residues. In DNA, the CDR3 is TGTGCCATCAGTGTGGGGCGGGGGGGCAATGAGCAGTTCTTC. Translating it yields CAISVGRGGNEQFF.

The J gene is TRBJ2-5, the V gene TRBV9, with TRBD2 matching 11 bases. V lost 2 bases, J lost 3 bases, and 6 bases stayed unmatched. Germline V lookup: CDR1 SGDLS, CDR2 YYNGEE. This CDR3 is 16 amino acids long. The CDR3 sequence is CASSVSLAGEEETQYF. The CDR3 region has the DNA TGTGCCAGCAGCGTCTCACTAGCGGGAGAAGAAGAGACCCAGTACTTC. The entire variable domain, with the rest obtained from reference TRBV9 and TRBJ2-5, is as follows: DSGVTQTPKHLITATGQRVTLRCSPRSGDLSVYWYQQSLDQGLQFLIQYYNGEERAKGNILERFSAQQFPDLHSELNLSSLELGDSALYFCASSVSLAGEEETQYFGPGTRLLVL.

On this clone: The junction differs from germline at one of its ends, possibly a read error. V and J are TRBV5-8 and TRBJ1-4; a possible D gene is TRBD1 (5 bases). This CDR3 is built from 11 residues. Germline V lookup: CDR1 SGHTS, CDR2 YDEGEE. The CDR3 protein is CASSPSRVVAF. DNA of the CDR3: TGTGCCAGCAGCCCTTCCAGGGTCGTGGCATTT.

The gene calls are TRBV19 and TRBJ2-3; D is possibly TRBD2 (6 bases). The germline V gene encodes CDR1 LNHDA and CDR2 SQIVND (reference sequence). The CDR3 has 13 residues. With 6 bases removed from V and 3 bases from J, the gap between germline ends came to 10 bases. The CDR3 DNA follows: TGTGCCAGTAGCTGGACTATTACAGATACGCAGTATTTT. Amino acid sequence: CASSWTITDTQYF. Full variable domain (rest looked up from reference TRBV19 and TRBJ2-3): DGGITQSPKYLFRKEGQNVTLSCEQNLNHDAMYWYRQDPGQGLRLIYYSQIVNDFQKGDIAEGYSVSREKKESFPLTVTSAQKNPTAFYLCASSWTITDTQYFGPGTRLTVL.

The chain links TRBV5-1 to TRBJ1-1, with D perhaps matching TRBD1 (6 bases). The CDR3 extends over 15 amino acids. The V end lost 2 bases, the J end lost 0 bases, and 11 bases lay between the germline ends. CDR1 is SGHRS and CDR2 is YFSETQ in the germline V gene. CDR3 sequence reads: CASSLQGRVNTEAFF. CDR3 in DNA: TGCGCCAGCAGCTTACAGGGTAGGGTGAACACTGAAGCTTTCTTT.

Here the CDR3 DNA reads TGTGCCAGCAGGACGACAGGGACGGGTGGAAACACCATATATTTT. This sequence encodes CASRTTGTGGNTIYF. The chain combines TRBV28 with TRBJ1-3; 7 bases map to TRBD1. Germline trimming cut 6 bases from V and 3 bases from J; bases unmatched to any gene: 8. This CDR3 region has 15 residues. CDR1 is MDHEN, CDR2 SYDVKM, per germline.

The CDR3: CASSLGTGAGKTEAFF. The CDR3, as DNA: TGTGCCAGCAGTTTGGGGACAGGGGCTGGGAAGACTGAAGCTTTCTTT. The chain links TRBV27 to TRBJ1-1; 10 bases are shared with TRBD1. With 3 bases clipped from V and 5 bases from J, the junction kept 9 bases outside the gene matches. The CDR3 covers 16 residues. The germline V gene has CDR1 MNHEY and CDR2 SMNVEV (reference sequence).

V is TRBV15 and J is TRBJ1-4, with 9 bases aligning to TRBD1. The CDR3 runs 15 residues. Germline loops: CDR1 LNHNV, CDR2 YYDKDF (reference sequence). V was pared by 3 bases and J by 6 bases, with 5 bases of the junction left unmatched. This CDR3 reads CATSRYRDRDEKLFF. CDR3 DNA sequence: TGTGCCACCAGCAGGTATCGGGACAGGGATGAAAAACTGTTTTTT. The whole variable domain, filled in from reference TRBV15 and TRBJ1-4, reads DAMVIQNPRYQVTQFGKPVTLSCSQTLNHNVMYWYQQKSSQAPKLLFHYYDKDFNNEADTPDNFQSRRPNTSFCFLDIRSPGLGDTAMYLCATSRYRDRDEKLFFGSGTQLSVL.

The V call is TRBV27, the J call TRBJ1-5, with TRBD1 as a possible D gene (6 bases). CDR3 length: 16 amino acids. V was trimmed by 5 bases and J by 2 bases, leaving 16 bases between them. Germline CDR1 reads MNHEY; CDR2 reads SMNVEV (reference sequence). The CDR3: CASSINREGGNQPQHF. CDR3 nucleotides: TGTGCCAGCAGTATCAACAGGGAAGGGGGCAATCAGCCCCAGCATTTT.

The chain recombines TRBV18 with TRBJ1-1, with 9 bases aligning to TRBD1. Germline V lookup: CDR1 KGHSH, CDR2 LQKENI. CDR3 length equals 16 residues. V shed 4 bases and J 6 bases; nucleotides not matched to a gene: 12. The CDR3 spells CASSLETTGGSSEAFF. The DNA of the CDR3 is TGTGCCAGCTCACTTGAAACGACAGGGGGTTCTTCTGAAGCTTTCTTT.

This chain joins TRBV19 and TRBJ2-5, with 7 bases matching TRBD1. The CDR3 extends over 15 amino acids. Germline loops: CDR1 LNHDA, CDR2 SQIVND (reference sequence). V lost 4 bases to trimming and J lost 5 bases; unmatched junction nucleotides: 10. The CDR3 nucleotides are TGTGCCAGTAGTAAAATCCTGCAGGGACAGGAGACCCAGTACTTC. The encoded protein is CASSKILQGQETQYF.